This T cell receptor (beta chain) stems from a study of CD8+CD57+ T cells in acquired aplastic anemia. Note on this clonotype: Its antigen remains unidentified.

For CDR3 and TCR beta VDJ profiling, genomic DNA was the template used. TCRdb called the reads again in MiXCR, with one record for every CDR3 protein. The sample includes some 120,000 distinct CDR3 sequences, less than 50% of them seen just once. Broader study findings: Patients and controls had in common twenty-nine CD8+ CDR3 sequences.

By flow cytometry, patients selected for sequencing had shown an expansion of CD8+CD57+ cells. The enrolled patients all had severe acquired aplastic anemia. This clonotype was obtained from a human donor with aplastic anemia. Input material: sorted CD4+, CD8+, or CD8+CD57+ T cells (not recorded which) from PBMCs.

This chain's CDR3 is CASSAGLLAALHF. DNA for the CDR3: TGTGCCAGCAGCGCTGGACTGTTGGCGGCCCTCCACTTT. This chain uses TRBV9 with TRBJ1-6; D unresolved. Germline V CDR1 and CDR2: SGDLS, YYNGEE. Trimming stripped 3 bases from V and 14 bases from J, with 15 bases between. CDR3 length: 13 amino acids.